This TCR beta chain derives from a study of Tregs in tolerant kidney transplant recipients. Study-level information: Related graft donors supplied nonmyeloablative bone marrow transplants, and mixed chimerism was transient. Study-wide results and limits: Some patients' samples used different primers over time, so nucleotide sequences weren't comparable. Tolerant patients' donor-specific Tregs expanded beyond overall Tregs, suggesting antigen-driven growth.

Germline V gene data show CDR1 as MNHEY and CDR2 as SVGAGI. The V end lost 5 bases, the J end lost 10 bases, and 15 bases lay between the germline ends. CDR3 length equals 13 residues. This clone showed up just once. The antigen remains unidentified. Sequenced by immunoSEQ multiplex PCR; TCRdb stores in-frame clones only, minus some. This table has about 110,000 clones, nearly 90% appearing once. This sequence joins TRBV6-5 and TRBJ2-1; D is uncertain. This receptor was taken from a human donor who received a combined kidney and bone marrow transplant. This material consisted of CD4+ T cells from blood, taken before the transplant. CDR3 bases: TGTGCCAGCAGTAGGCCCCCCGTGGGCGAGCAGTTCTTC. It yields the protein CASSRPPVGEQFF.